This TCR beta chain came from a study of cytomegalovirus exposure and HLA in healthy donors. This clone appeared a single time. The CDR3 covers 17 residues. The germline CDR1 and CDR2 sequences are MDHEN and SYDVKM. J lost 5 bases, V lost 3 bases, and 13 bases had no gene match. This PCR relied on a set of 60 Vbeta primers and 13 Jbeta primers. TCRdb's table, derived via immunoSEQ multiplex PCR, lists solely in-frame clones and lacks some. The sample records about 140,000 clones, approximately 73% being singletons. Sequencing was carried out using PBMCs. This clonotype was sampled from a man aged 25-40 years in good health and CMV-seropositive. The V gene is TRBV28, the J gene TRBJ2-5, with 9 bases fitting TRBD2. The CDR3, as DNA: TGTGCCAGCAGTTTTCTAGCGGGGAGGGCAGGTGGGGAGACCCAGTACTTC. As protein: CASSFLAGRAGGETQYF.